Reported below is one TCR beta chain. These data come from a study of blood T cell repertoires in COVID-19. Across the study: Both acute and convalescent COVID-19 samples were obtained from the United States, Italy and Spain. The cDNA or gDNA used as material had been derived from T cells, B-cell-depleted T cells, or PBMCs.

Repertoires were generated with immunoSEQ multiplex PCR, while TCRdb's copy carries only in-frame clones and drops some. The repertoire holds about 210,000 clones, with 88% as singletons. V was trimmed by 0 bases and J by 1 base, leaving 9 bases between them. The CDR3 sequence is 15 residues long. CDR1 and CDR2 from the germline V gene are SGHNT and YYREEE (reference sequence). V gene TRBV5-4 combines with J gene TRBJ2-3, with D hard to call. Sequenced: peripheral blood. The sequence was obtained from a man aged 40-50 years with acute or convalescent COVID-19. The CDR3 here is CASSLAGQGTDTQYF. In DNA, the CDR3 is TGTGCCAGCAGCTTGGCCGGTCAGGGCACAGATACGCAGTATTTT.